The TCR beta chain described here comes from a study of blood T cell repertoires in COVID-19. Unmatched junction bases numbered 8, after V lost 3 bases and J lost 2 bases. The CDR3 covers 17 residues. From germline, CDR1 is KGHSH and CDR2 LQKENI. Sequencing used immunoSEQ multiplex PCR; TCRdb keeps in-frame clones, though not all of them. This sample has 120,000 to 150,000 clones; around nine tenths occur once, and the top ten carry more than 3.5%. This sequence was found in a woman in her thirties or forties with acute or convalescent COVID-19. The source material was peripheral blood. The V and J genes are TRBV18 and TRBJ1-1, with 11 nucleotides matching TRBD1. CDR3 nucleotide sequence: TGTGCCAGCTCACCTGGACAGGGGGCGCGGGGAAACACTGAAGCTTTCTTT. It specifies CASSPGQGARGNTEAFF.